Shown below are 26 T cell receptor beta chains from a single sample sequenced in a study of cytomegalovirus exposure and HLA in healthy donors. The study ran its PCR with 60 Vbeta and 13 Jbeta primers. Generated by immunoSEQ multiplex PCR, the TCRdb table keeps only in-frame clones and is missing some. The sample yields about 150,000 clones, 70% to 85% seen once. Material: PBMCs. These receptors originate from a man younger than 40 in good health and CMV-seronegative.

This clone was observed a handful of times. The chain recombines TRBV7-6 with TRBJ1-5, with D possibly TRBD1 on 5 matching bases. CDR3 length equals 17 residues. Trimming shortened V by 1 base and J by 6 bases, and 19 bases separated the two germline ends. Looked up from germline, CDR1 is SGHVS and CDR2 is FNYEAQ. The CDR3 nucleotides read TGTGCCAGCAGCTTAGGATTAGTATCGGGGGATAGTCAGCCCCAGCATTTT. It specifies CASSLGLVSGDSQPQHF.

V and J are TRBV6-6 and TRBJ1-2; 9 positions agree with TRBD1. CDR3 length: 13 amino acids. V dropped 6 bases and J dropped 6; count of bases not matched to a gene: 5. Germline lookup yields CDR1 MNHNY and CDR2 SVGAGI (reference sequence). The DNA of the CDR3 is TGTGCCAGCAGAAATGGACAGGGGAATGGCTACACCTTC. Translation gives CASRNGQGNGYTF.

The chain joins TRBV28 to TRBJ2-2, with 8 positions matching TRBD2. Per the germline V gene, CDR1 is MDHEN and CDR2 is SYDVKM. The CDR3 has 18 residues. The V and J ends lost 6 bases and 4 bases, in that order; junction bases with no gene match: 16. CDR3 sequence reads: CASSRDWAGGLFTGELFF. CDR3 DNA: TGTGCCAGCAGCCGCGACTGGGCGGGGGGTCTGTTCACCGGGGAGCTGTTTTTT.

The CDR3 here is CASPTRNEQFF. The CDR3 coding sequence is TGCGCCAGCCCCACGCGGAATGAGCAGTTCTTC. The chain carries TRBV5-1 and TRBJ2-1; D gene uncertain. Trimming removed 7 bases from V and 7 bases from J, with 9 bases in between. Germline V CDR1 and CDR2: SGHRS, YFSETQ. The CDR3 runs to 11 residues.

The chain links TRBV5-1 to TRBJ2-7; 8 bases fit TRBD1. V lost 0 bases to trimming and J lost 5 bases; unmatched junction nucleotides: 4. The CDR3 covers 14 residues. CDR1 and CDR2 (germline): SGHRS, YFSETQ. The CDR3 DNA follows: TGCGCCAGCAGCTTGGGGCAGGGGGCCGACGAGCAGTACTTC. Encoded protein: CASSLGQGADEQYF.

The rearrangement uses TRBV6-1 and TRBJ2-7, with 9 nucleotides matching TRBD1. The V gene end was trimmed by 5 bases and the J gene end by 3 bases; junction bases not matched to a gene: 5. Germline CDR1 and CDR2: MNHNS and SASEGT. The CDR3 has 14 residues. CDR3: CASSTTGGGYEQYF. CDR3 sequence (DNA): TGTGCCAGCAGTACGACAGGGGGAGGCTACGAGCAGTACTTC.

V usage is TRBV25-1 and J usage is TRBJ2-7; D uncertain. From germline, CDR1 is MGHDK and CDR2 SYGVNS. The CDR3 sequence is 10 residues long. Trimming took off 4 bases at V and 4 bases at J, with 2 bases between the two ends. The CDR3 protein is CASSAYEQYF. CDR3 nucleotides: TGTGCCAGCAGTGCTTACGAGCAGTACTTC.

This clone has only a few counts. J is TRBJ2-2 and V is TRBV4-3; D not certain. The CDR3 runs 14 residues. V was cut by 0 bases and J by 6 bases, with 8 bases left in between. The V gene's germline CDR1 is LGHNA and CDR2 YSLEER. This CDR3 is CASSQDDAAGELFF. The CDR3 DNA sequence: TGCGCCAGCAGCCAAGATGACGCGGCCGGGGAGCTGTTTTTT.

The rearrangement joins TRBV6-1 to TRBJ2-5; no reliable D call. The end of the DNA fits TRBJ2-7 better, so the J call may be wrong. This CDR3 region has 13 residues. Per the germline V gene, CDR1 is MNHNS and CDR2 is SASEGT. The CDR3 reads CASSSSAPYEQYF. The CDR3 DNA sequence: TGTGCCAGCAGTTCCTCCGCTCCCTACGAGCAGTACTTC.

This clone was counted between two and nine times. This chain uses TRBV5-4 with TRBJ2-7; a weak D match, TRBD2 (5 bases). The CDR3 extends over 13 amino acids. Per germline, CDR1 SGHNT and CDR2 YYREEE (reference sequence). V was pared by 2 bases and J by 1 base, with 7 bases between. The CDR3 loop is CASSFTGSYEQYF. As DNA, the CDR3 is TGTGCCAGCAGCTTTACGGGATCCTACGAGCAGTACTTC.

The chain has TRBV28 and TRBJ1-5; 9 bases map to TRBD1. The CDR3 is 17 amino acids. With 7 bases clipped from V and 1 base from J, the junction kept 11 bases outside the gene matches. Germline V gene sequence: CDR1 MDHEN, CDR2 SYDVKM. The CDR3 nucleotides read TGTGCCAGCAAGATTACAGGGGGCCGCAGGAGCAATCAGCCCCAGCATTTT. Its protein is CASKITGGRRSNQPQHF.

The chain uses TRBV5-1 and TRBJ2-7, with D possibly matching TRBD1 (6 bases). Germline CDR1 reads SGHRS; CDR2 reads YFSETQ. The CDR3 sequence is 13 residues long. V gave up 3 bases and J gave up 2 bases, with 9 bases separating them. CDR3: CASSSQGAYEQYF. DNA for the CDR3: TGCGCCAGCAGCTCACAGGGAGCCTACGAGCAGTACTTC.

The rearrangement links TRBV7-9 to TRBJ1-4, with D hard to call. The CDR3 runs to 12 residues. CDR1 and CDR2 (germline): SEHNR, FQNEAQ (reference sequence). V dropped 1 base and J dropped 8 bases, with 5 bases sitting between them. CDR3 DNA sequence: TGTGCCAGCAGCTTAGGGGAGGAAAAACTGTTTTTT. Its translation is CASSLGEEKLFF.

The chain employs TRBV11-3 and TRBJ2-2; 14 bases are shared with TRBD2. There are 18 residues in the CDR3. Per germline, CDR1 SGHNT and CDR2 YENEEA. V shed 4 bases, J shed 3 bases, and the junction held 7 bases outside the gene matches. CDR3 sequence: CASSSGTSGGGYTGELFF. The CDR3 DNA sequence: TGTGCCAGCAGCTCAGGGACTAGCGGGGGAGGTTACACCGGGGAGCTGTTTTTT.

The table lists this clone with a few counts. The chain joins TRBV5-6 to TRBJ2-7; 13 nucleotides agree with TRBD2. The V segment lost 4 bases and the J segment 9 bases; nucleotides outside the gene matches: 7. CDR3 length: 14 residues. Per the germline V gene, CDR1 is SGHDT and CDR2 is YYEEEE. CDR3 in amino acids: CASSTQTSGGTQYF. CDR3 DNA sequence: TGTGCCAGCAGCACGCAGACTAGCGGGGGGACGCAGTACTTC.

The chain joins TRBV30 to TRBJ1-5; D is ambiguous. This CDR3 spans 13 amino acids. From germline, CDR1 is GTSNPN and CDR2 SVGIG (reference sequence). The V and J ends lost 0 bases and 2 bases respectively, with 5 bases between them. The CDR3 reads CAWSVRGNQPQHF. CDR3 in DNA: TGTGCCTGGAGTGTACGGGGCAATCAGCCCCAGCATTTT.

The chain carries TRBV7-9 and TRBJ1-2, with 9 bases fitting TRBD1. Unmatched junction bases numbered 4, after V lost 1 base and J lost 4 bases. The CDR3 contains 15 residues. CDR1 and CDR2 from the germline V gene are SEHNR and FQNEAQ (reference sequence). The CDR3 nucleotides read TGTGCCAGCAGCTTAGTCCGGGACAGGGTCTATGGCTACACCTTC. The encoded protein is CASSLVRDRVYGYTF.

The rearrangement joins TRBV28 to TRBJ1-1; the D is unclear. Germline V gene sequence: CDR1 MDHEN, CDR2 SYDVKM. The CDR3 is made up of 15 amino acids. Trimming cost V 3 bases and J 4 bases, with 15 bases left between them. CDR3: CASSLPGYTSTEAFF. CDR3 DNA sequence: TGTGCCAGCAGTTTGCCCGGGTACACGAGCACTGAAGCTTTCTTT.

In DNA, the CDR3 is TGTGCCAGTAGTATAGGGAAGGGGGCGATATCCGAGCAGTACTTC. The encoded protein is CASSIGKGAISEQYF. This sequence joins TRBV19 and TRBJ2-7, with 7 positions matching TRBD1. Trimming removed 1 base from V and 6 bases from J; junction bases left unmatched: 9. Germline CDR1 reads LNHDA; CDR2 reads SQIVND (reference sequence). The CDR3 spans 15 residues.

CDR3: CASSPNDRALYGYTF. In DNA, the CDR3 is TGTGCCAGCTCACCAAACGACAGGGCGCTCTATGGCTACACCTTC. The chain recombines TRBV18 with TRBJ1-2, with 7 bases identical to TRBD1. The CDR3 totals 15 residues. Trimming cost V 2 bases and J 4 bases; bases outside gene matches: 7. The germline gives CDR1 KGHSH, CDR2 LQKENI.

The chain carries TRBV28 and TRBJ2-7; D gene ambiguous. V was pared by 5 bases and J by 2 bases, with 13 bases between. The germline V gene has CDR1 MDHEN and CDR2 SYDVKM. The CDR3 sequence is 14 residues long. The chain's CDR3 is CASSPSDTAYEQYF. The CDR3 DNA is TGTGCCAGCAGTCCATCTGACACAGCCTACGAGCAGTACTTC.

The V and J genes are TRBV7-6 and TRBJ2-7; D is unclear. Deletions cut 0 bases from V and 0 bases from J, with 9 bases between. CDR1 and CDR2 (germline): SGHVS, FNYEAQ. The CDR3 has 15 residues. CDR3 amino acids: CASSLADSSSYEQYF. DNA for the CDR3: TGTGCCAGCAGCTTAGCCGACTCGAGCTCCTACGAGCAGTACTTC. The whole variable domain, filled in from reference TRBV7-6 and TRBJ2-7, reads GAGVSQSPRYKVTKRGQDVALRCDPISGHVSLYWYRQALGQGPEFLTYFNYEAQQDKSGLPNDRFSAERPEGSISTLTIQRTEQRDSAMYRCASSLADSSSYEQYFGPGTRLTVT.

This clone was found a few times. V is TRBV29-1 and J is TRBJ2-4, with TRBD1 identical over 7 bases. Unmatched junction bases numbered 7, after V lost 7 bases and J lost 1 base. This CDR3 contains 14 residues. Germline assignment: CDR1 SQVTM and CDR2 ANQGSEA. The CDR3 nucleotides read TGCAGCGCCGAGGACAGGTTCGCCAAAAACATTCAGTACTTC. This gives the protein CSAEDRFAKNIQYF. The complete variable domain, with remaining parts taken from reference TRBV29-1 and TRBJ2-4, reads SAVISQKPSRDICQRGTSLTIQCQVDSQVTMMFWYRQQPGQSLTLIATANQGSEATYESGFVIDKFPISRPNLTFSTLTVSNMSPEDSSIYLCSAEDRFAKNIQYFGAGTRLSVL.

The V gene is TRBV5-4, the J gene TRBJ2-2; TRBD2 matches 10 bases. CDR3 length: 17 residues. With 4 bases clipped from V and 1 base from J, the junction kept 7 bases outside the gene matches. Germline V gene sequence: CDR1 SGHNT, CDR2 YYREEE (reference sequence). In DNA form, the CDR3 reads TGTGCCAGCAGCCCTACCCTAGCGGGGGTGAACACCGGGGAGCTGTTTTTT. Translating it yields CASSPTLAGVNTGELFF.

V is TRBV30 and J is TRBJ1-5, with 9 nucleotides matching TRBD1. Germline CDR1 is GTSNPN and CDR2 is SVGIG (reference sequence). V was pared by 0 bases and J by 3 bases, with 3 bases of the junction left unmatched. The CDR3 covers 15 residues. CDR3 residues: CAWSVTGGTNQPQHF. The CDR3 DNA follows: TGTGCCTGGAGTGTGACAGGGGGTACCAATCAGCCCCAGCATTTT.

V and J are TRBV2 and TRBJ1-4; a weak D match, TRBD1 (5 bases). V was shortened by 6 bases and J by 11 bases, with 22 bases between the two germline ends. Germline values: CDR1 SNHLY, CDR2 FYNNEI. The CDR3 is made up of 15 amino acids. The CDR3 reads CASRPLAGTVNKLFF. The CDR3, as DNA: TGTGCCAGCAGACCTCTGGCGGGGACGGTGAATAAACTGTTTTTT.